These T cell receptor beta chains were read from a single sample in a study of T cell repertoires in cytomegalovirus infection. TCRdb re-called the reads with MiXCR, one entry per CDR3 protein. The sample has 310,000 or so distinct CDR3 sequences, around 9.6% seen once. Sequencing used PBMCs. All receptors derive from a human donor in good health (CMV status not recorded). Some clones in this sample may be carry-over from other donors' samples. Each CDR3 is given with its conserved first and last residue. A D gene is named only where the DNA matches it firmly. Clone size is given for some rows only: seen once, a few or many times, or a class if the clone is expanded.

>TRBJ1-5|TRBV6-2/TRBV6-3|18|TRBD1|many
CASSYPRTGTDSNQPQHF
TGTGCCAGCAGTTACCCCCGGACTGGGACAGATAGCAATCAGCCCCAGCATTTT
>TRBJ2-1|TRBV7-9|14|-|many
CASSLSQGWNEQFF
TGTGCCAGCAGCTTATCTCAGGGTTGGAATGAGCAGTTCTTC
>TRBJ1-5|TRBV4-2|17|-|few
CASSQDNALRWNQPQHF
TGTGCCAGCAGCCAAGATAACGCCCTCAGGTGGAATCAGCCCCAGCATTTT
>TRBJ1-1|TRBV5-1|16|-|-
CASRNRQGLRNTEAFF
TGCGCCAGCAGAAATAGGCAGGGCCTGAGGAACACTGAAGCTTTCTTT
>TRBJ1-2|TRBV7-2|15|-|many
CASSPSTGVNYGYTF
TGTGCCAGCAGCCCCTCGACAGGAGTTAACTATGGCTACACCTTC
>TRBJ2-3|TRBV5-1|15|TRBD2|many
CASTLAGGSTDTQYF
TGCGCCAGCACATTAGCGGGGGGAAGCACAGATACGCAGTATTTT
>TRBJ2-1|TRBV5-1|13|-|many
CASSPEGNNEQFF
TGCGCCAGCAGCCCGGAGGGGAACAATGAGCAGTTCTTC
>TRBJ1-3|TRBV6-6|16|-|few
CASSTGGGGLGNTIYF
TGTGCCAGCAGCACCGGGGGAGGGGGATTGGGAAACACCATATATTTT
>TRBJ2-5|TRBV29-1|15|TRBD1|many
CSVEAMDRPQETQYF
TGCAGCGTTGAAGCCATGGACAGGCCCCAAGAGACCCAGTACTTC
>TRBJ2-3|TRBV12-3/TRBV12-4|16|TRBD1|-
CASAAIGQGASDTQYF
TGTGCCAGCGCCGCGATCGGACAGGGGGCATCGGATACGCAGTATTTT
>TRBJ2-5|TRBV10-3|14|TRBD2|many
CATGTSDRVETQYF
TGTGCCACCGGGACTAGCGACCGGGTAGAGACCCAGTACTTC
>TRBJ1-1|TRBV20-1|11|-|many
CSAQRRAEAFF
TGCAGTGCTCAACGTCGGGCTGAAGCTTTCTTT
>TRBJ2-7|TRBV29-1|13|TRBD1|-
CSVLRDRGYEQYF
TGCAGCGTTTTACGGGACAGGGGTTACGAGCAGTACTTC
>TRBJ2-1|TRBV29-1|12|TRBD1|few
CSALDRADEQFF
TGCAGCGCCTTGGACAGGGCGGATGAGCAGTTCTTC
>TRBJ1-2|TRBV10-2|12|TRBD1|-
CASHRGDYGYTF
TGCGCCAGCCACAGGGGCGACTATGGCTACACCTTC
>TRBJ2-7|TRBV29-1|15|TRBD1|few
CSVDDRTGDSYEQYF
TGCAGCGTTGACGATAGGACAGGCGACTCCTACGAGCAGTACTTC
>TRBJ2-1|TRBV24-1|15|TRBD2|-
CATSDFGGGTNEQFF
TGTGCCACCAGTGATTTCGGCGGGGGGACTAATGAGCAGTTCTTC
>TRBJ1-1|TRBV2|13|-|many
CASREDRNTEAFF
TGTGCCAGCAGGGAGGACAGGAACACTGAAGCTTTCTTT
>TRBJ1-5|TRBV7-2|16|-|many
CASSLGTGFRNQPQHF
TGTGCCAGCAGCTTAGGCACAGGGTTTCGGAATCAGCCCCAGCATTTT